These T cell receptor beta chains were read from a single sample in a study of OX40 agonist ivuxolimab in advanced cancers. TCRdb's table, derived via immunoSEQ multiplex PCR, lists solely in-frame clones and lacks some. The table has fewer than 90,000 clones, 89% seen once. Sequencing was performed on CD4+ or CD8+ T cells sorted from blood, taken in a trial of the OX40 agonist ivuxolimab. These receptors all stem from an adult with an advanced solid tumor such as melanoma, head and neck, liver or kidney cancer. Both conserved end residues are trimmed from each CDR3. The order of the fields is V gene, J gene, CDR3 protein.

V gene: TRBV6-1
J gene: TRBJ2-1
CDR3 protein: ASSQSSYNEQF

V gene: TRBV5-1
J gene: TRBJ2-3
CDR3 protein: ASSQQATSALRTDTQY

V gene: TRBV5-1
J gene: TRBJ2-3
CDR3 protein: ASSASPAGTGEDGDTQY

V gene: TRBV5-1
J gene: TRBJ1-4
CDR3 protein: ASRSNSGQGEKLF

V gene: TRBV6-1
J gene: TRBJ1-2
CDR3 protein: ASSARQGTNGYT

V gene: TRBV28
J gene: TRBJ1-2
CDR3 protein: ASRIRGGVNYGYT

V gene: TRBV5-5
J gene: TRBJ1-6
CDR3 protein: ASSFGQGRSPLH

V gene: TRBV28
J gene: TRBJ2-3
CDR3 protein: ASSPRGLGTDTQY

V gene: TRBV4-1
J gene: TRBJ2-5
CDR3 protein: ASSRLGGQGETQY

V gene: TRBV28
J gene: TRBJ1-5
CDR3 protein: ASSSSEAQH

V gene: TRBV28
J gene: TRBJ1-1
CDR3 protein: ASAPSITEAF

V gene: TRBV19
J gene: TRBJ1-1
CDR3 protein: ASSPGWYTEAF

V gene: TRBV7-3
J gene: TRBJ2-3
CDR3 protein: ASSLRDIDTQY

V gene: TRBV11-3
J gene: TRBJ2-2
CDR3 protein: ASSGGPNTGELF

V gene: TRBV28
J gene: TRBJ1-1
CDR3 protein: ASSEQGASGEAF

V gene: TRBV6-5
J gene: TRBJ1-3
CDR3 protein: ASSMGGEDGNTIY

V gene: TRBV15
J gene: TRBJ2-7
CDR3 protein: ATSSGGRGTYEQY

V gene: TRBV11-2
J gene: TRBJ2-2
CDR3 protein: ASSLKLVDWGELF

V gene: TRBV14
J gene: TRBJ2-5
CDR3 protein: ASSQELPTGVVQETQY

V gene: TRBV9
J gene: TRBJ1-2
CDR3 protein: ASSVSSRARQYYGYT